This T cell receptor (beta chain) was sequenced during a study of blood T cell repertoires in COVID-19. The overall study: Material from acute and convalescent COVID-19 was sourced from the United States, Italy and Spain.

CDR1 is MNHEY, CDR2 SMNVEV, per germline (reference sequence). The CDR3 has 13 residues. The V gene lost 2 bases and the J gene lost 7 bases, with 11 bases spanning the gap. Participants' own reports of clinical history determined their cohort assignment. Each recovered donor of Cohort 3 presented with two negative PCRs, clearance, or symptom resolution. In the original processing: Reference gene primer amplification gave nucleated cell count estimates. Assay: immunoSEQ multiplex PCR; the TCRdb copy retains only in-frame clones and omits some. V and J calls and clone size are copied from that table; D and trimming were computed from the DNA. The profile covers over 300,000 clones, with about 85% appearing a single time and approximately 5.4% taken by the ten largest.

The TCR sequence derives from a woman aged 25 to 39 who had recovered from COVID-19. The chain carries TRBV27 and TRBJ1-1, with D possibly TRBD1 on 5 matching bases. Sample: PBMCs or T cells enriched from blood (not recorded which). CDR3 in amino acids: CASSLGGIGEAFF. CDR3 DNA: TGTGCCAGCAGTTTAGGGGGGATCGGTGAAGCTTTCTTT.